This T cell receptor (beta chain) was identified in a study of naive and memory T cell subsets. This CDR3 is built from 14 residues. With 3 bases removed from V and 5 bases from J, the gap between germline ends came to 13 bases. Germline CDR1 is SGHAT and CDR2 is FQNNGV. This clonotype counts as medium-sized (0.01 to 0.1%). Described treatment: skin biopsy from PPD injection site in Mantoux-positive individual. An oligonucleotide containing a UMI was ligated to the 3' end of TCR cDNA. Individuals with a positive Mantoux test gave biopsies from PPD-injected skin. Input was roughly 1 to 1000 ng of DNase-treated total RNA without cell sorting. Ligated cDNA underwent four rounds of PCR with nested alpha and beta constant region primers and SP2. Alpha and beta constant region primers primed reverse transcription for blood and skin samples. TCRdb analysed the UMI-ligation and nested PCR reads with MiXCR anew, one entry per CDR3 protein. Among 11,000 to 15,000 distinct CDR3 sequences listed, around 5.2% were seen once.

The origin of this receptor is an adult in good health. The sequencing here drew on skin, taken from a tuberculin skin test site. The genes are TRBV11-2 and TRBJ1-1, with D perhaps matching TRBD1 (5 bases). CDR3 protein: CASSFRGAKTEAFF. The CDR3 coding sequence is TGTGCCAGCAGCTTCCGAGGGGCAAAAACTGAAGCTTTCTTT.